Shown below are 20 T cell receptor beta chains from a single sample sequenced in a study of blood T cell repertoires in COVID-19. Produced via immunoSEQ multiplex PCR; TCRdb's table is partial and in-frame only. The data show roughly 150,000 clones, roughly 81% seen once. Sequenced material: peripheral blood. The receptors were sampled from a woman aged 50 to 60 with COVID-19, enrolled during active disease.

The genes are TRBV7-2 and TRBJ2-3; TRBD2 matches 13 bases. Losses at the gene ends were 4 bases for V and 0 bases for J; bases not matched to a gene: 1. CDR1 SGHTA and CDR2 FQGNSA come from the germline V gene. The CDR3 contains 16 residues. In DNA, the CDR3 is TGTGCCAGCAGCTCGGGACTAGCGGGGAGCACAGATACGCAGTATTTT. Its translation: CASSSGLAGSTDTQYF. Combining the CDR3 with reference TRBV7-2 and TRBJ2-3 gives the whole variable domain GAGVSQSPSNKVTEKGKDVELRCDPISGHTALYWYRQSLGQGLEFLIYFQGNSAPDKSGLPSDRFSAERTGGSVSTLTIQRTQQEDSAVYLCASSSGLAGSTDTQYFGPGTRLTVL.

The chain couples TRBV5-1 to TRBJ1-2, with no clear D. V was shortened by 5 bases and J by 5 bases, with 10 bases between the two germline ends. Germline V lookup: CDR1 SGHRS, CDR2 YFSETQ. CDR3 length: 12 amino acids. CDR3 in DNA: TGCGCCAGCAGTCCCGAGGGTTATGGCTACACCTTC. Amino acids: CASSPEGYGYTF.

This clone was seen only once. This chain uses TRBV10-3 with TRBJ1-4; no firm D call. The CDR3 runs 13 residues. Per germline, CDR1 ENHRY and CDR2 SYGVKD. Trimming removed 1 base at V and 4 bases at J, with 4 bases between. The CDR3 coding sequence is TGTGCCATCAGTGAGTACGGTAATGAAAAACTGTTTTTT. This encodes CAISEYGNEKLFF.

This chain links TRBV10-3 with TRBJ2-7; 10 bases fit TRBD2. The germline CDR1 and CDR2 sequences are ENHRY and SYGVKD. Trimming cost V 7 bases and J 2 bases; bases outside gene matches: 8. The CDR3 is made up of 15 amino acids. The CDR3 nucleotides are TGTGCCATCATGCCTAGCGGGGGTCTCACCTACGAGCAGTACTTC. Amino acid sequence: CAIMPSGGLTYEQYF.

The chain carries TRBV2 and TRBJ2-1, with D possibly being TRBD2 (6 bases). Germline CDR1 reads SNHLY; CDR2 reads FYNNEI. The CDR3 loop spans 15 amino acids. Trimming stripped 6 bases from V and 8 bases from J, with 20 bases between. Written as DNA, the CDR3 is TGTGCCAGCAGAGCGGGCCCAAAGGTTTCGGATGAGCAGTTCTTC. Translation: CASRAGPKVSDEQFF.

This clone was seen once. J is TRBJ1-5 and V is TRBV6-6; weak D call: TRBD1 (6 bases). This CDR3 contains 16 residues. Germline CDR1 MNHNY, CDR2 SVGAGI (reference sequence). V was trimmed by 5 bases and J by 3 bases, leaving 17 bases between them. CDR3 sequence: CASSPTEQGPNQPQHF. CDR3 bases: TGTGCCAGCAGTCCAACTGAACAGGGTCCCAATCAGCCCCAGCATTTT.

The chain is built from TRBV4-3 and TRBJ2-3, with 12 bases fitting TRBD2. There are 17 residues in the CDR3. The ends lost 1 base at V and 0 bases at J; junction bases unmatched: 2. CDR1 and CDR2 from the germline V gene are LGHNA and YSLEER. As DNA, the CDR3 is TGCGCCAGCAGCCAAGGGCTAGCGGGGGGGAGCACAGATACGCAGTATTTT. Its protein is CASSQGLAGGSTDTQYF.

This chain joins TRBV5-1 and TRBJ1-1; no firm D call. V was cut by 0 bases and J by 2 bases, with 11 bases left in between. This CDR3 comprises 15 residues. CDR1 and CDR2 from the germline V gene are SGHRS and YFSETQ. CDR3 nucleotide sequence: TGCGCCAGCAGCTTGGTGGATCCAGGAAACACTGAAGCTTTCTTT. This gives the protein CASSLVDPGNTEAFF.

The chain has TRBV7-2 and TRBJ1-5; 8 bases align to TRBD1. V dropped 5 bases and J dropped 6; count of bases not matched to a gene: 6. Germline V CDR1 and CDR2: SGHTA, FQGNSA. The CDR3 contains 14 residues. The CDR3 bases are TGTGCCAGCAGCGACAGGACAGGGTTTCAGCCCCAGCATTTT. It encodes CASSDRTGFQPQHF.

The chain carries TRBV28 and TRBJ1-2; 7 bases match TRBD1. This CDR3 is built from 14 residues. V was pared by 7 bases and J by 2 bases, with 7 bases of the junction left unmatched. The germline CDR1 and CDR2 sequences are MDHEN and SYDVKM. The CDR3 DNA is TGTGCCAGCATTCCGGGACAGAGGAACTATGGCTACACCTTC. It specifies CASIPGQRNYGYTF.

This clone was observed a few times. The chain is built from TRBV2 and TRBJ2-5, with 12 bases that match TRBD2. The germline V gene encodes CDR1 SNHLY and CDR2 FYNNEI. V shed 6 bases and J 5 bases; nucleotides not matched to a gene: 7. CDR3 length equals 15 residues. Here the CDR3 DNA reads TGTGCCAGCAGCACCCTGACTAGCGGGGGTGAGACCCAGTACTTC. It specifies CASSTLTSGGETQYF.

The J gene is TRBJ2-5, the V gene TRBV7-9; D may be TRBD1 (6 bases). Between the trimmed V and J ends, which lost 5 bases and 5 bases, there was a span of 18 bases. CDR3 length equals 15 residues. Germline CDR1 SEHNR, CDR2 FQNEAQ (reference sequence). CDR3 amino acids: CASSRGLTGYETQYF. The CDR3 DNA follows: TGTGCCAGCAGCCGGGGTTTGACAGGTTACGAGACCCAGTACTTC.

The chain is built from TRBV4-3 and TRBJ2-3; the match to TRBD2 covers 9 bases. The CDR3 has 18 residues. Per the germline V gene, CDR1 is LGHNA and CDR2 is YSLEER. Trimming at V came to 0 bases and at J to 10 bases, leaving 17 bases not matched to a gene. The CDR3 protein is CASSQEPSPSGAPSAQYF. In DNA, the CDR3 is TGCGCCAGCAGCCAAGAGCCCTCGCCTAGCGGGGCCCCCTCGGCGCAGTATTTT.

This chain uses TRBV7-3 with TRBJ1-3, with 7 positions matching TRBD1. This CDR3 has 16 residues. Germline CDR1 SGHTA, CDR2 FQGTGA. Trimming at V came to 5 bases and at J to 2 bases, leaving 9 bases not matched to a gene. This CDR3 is CASSPRQGGTGNTIYF. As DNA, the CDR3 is TGTGCCAGCAGCCCACGACAGGGCGGTACTGGAAACACCATATATTTT.

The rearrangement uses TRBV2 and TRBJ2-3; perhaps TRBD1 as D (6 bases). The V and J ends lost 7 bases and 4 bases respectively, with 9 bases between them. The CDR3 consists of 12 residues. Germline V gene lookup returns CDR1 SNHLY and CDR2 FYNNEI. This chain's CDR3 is CASKGDPDTQYF. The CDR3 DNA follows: TGTGCCAGCAAGGGGGACCCAGATACGCAGTATTTT. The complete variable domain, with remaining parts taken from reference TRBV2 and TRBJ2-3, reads EPEVTQTPSHQVTQMGQEVILRCVPISNHLYFYWYRQILGQKVEFLVSFYNNEISEKSEIFDDQFSVERPDGSNFTLKIRSTKLEDSAMYFCASKGDPDTQYFGPGTRLTVL.

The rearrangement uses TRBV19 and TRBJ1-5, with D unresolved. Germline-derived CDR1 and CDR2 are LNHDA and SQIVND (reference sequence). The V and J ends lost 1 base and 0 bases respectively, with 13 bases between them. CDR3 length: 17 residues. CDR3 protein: CASSIGGGPYSNQPQHF. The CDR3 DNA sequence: TGTGCCAGTAGTATAGGCGGCGGGCCTTATAGCAATCAGCCCCAGCATTTT.

In DNA form, the CDR3 reads TGTGCCAGCAGCCCCTCCCACGGGAACACTGAAGCTTTCTTT. Translating gives CASSPSHGNTEAFF. V gene TRBV7-2 combines with J gene TRBJ1-1; D uncertain. Trimming took 5 bases from V and 1 from J, leaving 11 bases between them. From germline, CDR1 is SGHTA and CDR2 FQGNSA. This CDR3 has 14 residues.

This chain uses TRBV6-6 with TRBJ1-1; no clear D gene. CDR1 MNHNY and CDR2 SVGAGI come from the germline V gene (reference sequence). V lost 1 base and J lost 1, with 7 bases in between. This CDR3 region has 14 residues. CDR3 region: CASSYYAANTEAFF. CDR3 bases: TGTGCCAGCAGTTACTATGCGGCGAACACTGAAGCTTTCTTT.

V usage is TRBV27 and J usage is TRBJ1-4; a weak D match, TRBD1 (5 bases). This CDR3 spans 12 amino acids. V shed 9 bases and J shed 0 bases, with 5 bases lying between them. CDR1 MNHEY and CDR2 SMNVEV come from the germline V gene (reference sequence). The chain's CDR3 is CARDTTNEKLFF. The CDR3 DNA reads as TGTGCCAGGGACACAACTAATGAAAAACTGTTTTTT.

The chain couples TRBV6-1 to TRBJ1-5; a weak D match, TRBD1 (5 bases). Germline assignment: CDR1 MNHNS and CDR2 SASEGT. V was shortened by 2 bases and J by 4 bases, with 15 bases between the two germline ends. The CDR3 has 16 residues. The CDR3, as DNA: TGTGCCAGCAGTGAATTTGCAGGGATAAGTAATCAGCCCCAGCATTTT. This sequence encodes CASSEFAGISNQPQHF.